The 13 T cell receptor beta chains listed next were all sequenced from one sample in a study of blood T cell repertoires in COVID-19. Using immunoSEQ multiplex PCR, the repertoire was profiled, and TCRdb retains in-frame clones only, with some absent. The sample lists roughly 36,000 clones, about 90% occurring once. The specimen was peripheral blood. Receptors originate from a man aged 80 or over with active COVID-19.

The chain couples TRBV2 to TRBJ1-5; 8 bases are shared with TRBD1. V lost 7 bases to trimming and J lost 0 bases; unmatched junction nucleotides: 2. Looked up from germline, CDR1 is SNHLY and CDR2 is FYNNEI. The CDR3 loop spans 14 amino acids. CDR3: CASTGQGSNQPQHF. In DNA form, the CDR3 reads TGTGCCAGCACAGGACAGGGTAGCAATCAGCCCCAGCATTTT.

This chain connects TRBV5-1 to TRBJ2-7, with D tentatively TRBD1 (5 bases). The germline gives CDR1 SGHRS, CDR2 YFSETQ. Trimming left V 0 bases short and J 3 bases short, with 10 bases between. The CDR3 sequence is 14 residues long. CDR3 DNA sequence: TGCGCCAGCAGCTTGGGGTCCAGGGTCTACGAGCAGTACTTC. It is translated as CASSLGSRVYEQYF.

The chain has TRBV18 and TRBJ2-7, with D perhaps TRBD1 (6 bases). This CDR3 has 14 amino acids. Trimming stripped 3 bases from V and 1 base from J, with 10 bases between. CDR1 is KGHSH, CDR2 LQKENI, per germline. The CDR3 here is CASSPAGASYEQYF. The DNA of the CDR3 is TGTGCCAGCTCACCGGCAGGGGCTTCCTACGAGCAGTACTTC.

The chain recombines TRBV11-2 with TRBJ1-2; no firm D call. Trimming removed 3 bases from V and 6 bases from J, with 5 bases in between. The germline CDR1 and CDR2 sequences are SGHAT and FQNNGV. The CDR3 consists of 11 residues. CDR3 nucleotides: TGTGCCAGCAGCTTCCGGGATGGCTACACCTTC. It is translated as CASSFRDGYTF.

The J gene is TRBJ2-3, the V gene TRBV5-1; 8 bases fit TRBD2. CDR1 and CDR2 (germline): SGHRS, YFSETQ. V trimming: 1 base; J trimming: 2 bases; junction bases outside the gene matches: 3. The CDR3 consists of 15 residues. CDR3 protein: CASSLQGLDTDTQYF. The CDR3 DNA follows: TGCGCCAGCAGCTTGCAGGGACTAGACACAGATACGCAGTATTTT.

The V call is TRBV19, the J call TRBJ1-2; 7 bases map to TRBD1. The germline V gene has CDR1 LNHDA and CDR2 SQIVND (reference sequence). This CDR3 is built from 13 residues. J gave up 6 bases and V 8 bases, and 9 bases lay outside the gene matches. The CDR3 loop reads CASRQGSGHGYTF. In DNA, the CDR3 is TGTGCCAGTCGACAGGGAAGTGGCCATGGCTACACCTTC.

V gene TRBV5-4 combines with J gene TRBJ2-7; 10 positions agree with TRBD1. Germline V lookup: CDR1 SGHNT, CDR2 YYREEE (reference sequence). This CDR3 contains 16 residues. The junction had 11 bases not matched to a gene; V was cut back by 3 bases and J by 5 bases. DNA of the CDR3: TGTGCCAGCAGCTACCCCGGAGACAGGGGGCCGAACGAGCAGTACTTC. Its translation is CASSYPGDRGPNEQYF. Drawing the rest from reference TRBV5-4 and TRBJ2-7, the complete variable domain is ETGVTQSPTHLIKTRGQQVTLRCSSQSGHNTVSWYQQALGQGPQFIFQYYREEENGRGNFPPRFSGLQFPNYSSELNVNALELDDSALYLCASSYPGDRGPNEQYFGPGTRLTVT.

J is TRBJ2-7 and V is TRBV3-1 (or the pseudogene TRBV3-2); D uncertain. CDR3 length equals 14 residues. Germline V gene data show CDR1 as LGHDT and CDR2 as YNNKEL (reference sequence). Trimming removed 0 bases from V and 1 base from J, with 7 bases in between. The CDR3 loop reads CASSQERRSYEQYF. The DNA of the CDR3 is TGTGCCAGCAGCCAAGAGCGGAGATCCTACGAGCAGTACTTC.

This clone was seen a single time. V gene TRBV7-7 combines with J gene TRBJ2-1, with 10 nucleotides matching TRBD2. V shed 1 base and J 4 bases; nucleotides not matched to a gene: 1. The CDR3 length is 15 residues. Germline CDR1 is SSHAT and CDR2 is FNYEAQ (reference sequence). The CDR3 here is CASSLGSGRYNEQFF. The CDR3 coding sequence is TGTGCCAGCAGCTTAGGTAGCGGGAGGTACAATGAGCAGTTCTTC. Full variable domain (missing parts from reference TRBV7-7 and TRBJ2-1): GAGVSQSPRYKVTKRGQDVTLRCDPISSHATLYWYQQALGQGPEFLTYFNYEAQPDKSGLPSDRFSAERPEGSISTLTIQRTEQRDSAMYRCASSLGSGRYNEQFFGPGTRLTVL.

The chain links TRBV5-6 to TRBJ2-7; the match to TRBD1 covers 7 bases. Looked up from germline, CDR1 is SGHDT and CDR2 is YYEEEE. This CDR3 spans 14 amino acids. V trimming: 4 bases; J trimming: 5 bases; junction bases outside the gene matches: 9. CDR3 in DNA: TGTGCCAGCAGCCCAGACAGGGAAGTGAACGAGCAGTACTTC. This gives the protein CASSPDREVNEQYF.

V is TRBV20-1 and J is TRBJ2-7; D might be TRBD1 (5 bases). This CDR3 comprises 11 residues. Germline V gene lookup returns CDR1 DFQATT and CDR2 SNEGSKA (reference sequence). V lost 5 bases and J 4 bases, leaving 9 bases between the germline ends. CDR3 loop: CSAPRQYEQYF. As DNA, the CDR3 is TGCAGTGCTCCTCGACAGTACGAGCAGTACTTC.

V is TRBV7-9 and J is TRBJ2-6; D remains unclear. V gave up 7 bases and J gave up 4 bases, with 17 bases separating them. The CDR3 has 16 amino acids. Germline assignment: CDR1 SEHNR and CDR2 FQNEAQ (reference sequence). DNA for the CDR3: TGTGCCAGCATCCGCGTGAAGAGTACGGGGGCCAACGTCCTGACTTTC. It encodes CASIRVKSTGANVLTF.

The chain recombines TRBV5-1 with TRBJ2-4; 8 bases are shared with TRBD1. The V gene's germline CDR1 is SGHRS and CDR2 YFSETQ. The CDR3 consists of 18 residues. Losses at the gene ends were 0 bases for V and 7 bases for J; bases not matched to a gene: 15. CDR3 in amino acids: CASSLELGLQGVNNIQYF. The CDR3 coding sequence is TGCGCCAGCAGCTTGGAGTTGGGCTTACAGGGGGTGAATAACATTCAGTACTTC.